This TCR beta chain originates from a study of T cell responses to AZD1222 COVID-19 vaccine. TCRdb's copy holds only in-frame clones and misses some; the assay was immunoSEQ multiplex PCR. This sample has roughly 110,000 clones, with more than 80% found just once. Overall study findings and caveats: After two AZD1222 doses, spike-specific TCR breadth and depth rose versus day 0. Repertoire collection took place solely once the T cell response had peaked. Just a handful of AZD1222 recipients were seropositive at baseline.

A word on this clone: Its antigen is as yet unknown.

CDR3 length: 15 amino acids. CDR1 SGHRS and CDR2 YFSETQ come from the germline V gene. Trimming removed 4 bases from V and 6 bases from J, with 20 bases in between. Source: peripheral blood, taken on day 0 of AZD1222 vaccination. The chain combines TRBV5-1 with TRBJ2-7; the D is unclear. The receptor comes from an adult in good health. CDR3 in DNA: TGCGCCAGCAGCCCCCCGGGTCCTCTCTCCGGCGAGCAGTACTTC. Residues: CASSPPGPLSGEQYF.